The T cell receptor beta chain under discussion was sequenced for a study of sequential checkpoint blockade in melanoma. Findings and limits, study-wide: For nivolumab-first patients, baseline tumor clonality was associated with response.

Per germline, CDR1 MNHGY and CDR2 SAAAGT. This CDR3 spans 14 amino acids. V gave up 5 bases and J gave up 5 bases; unmatched junction bases: 7. This table comes from immunoSEQ multiplex PCR, and its TCRdb copy is limited to in-frame clones, with some not included. The table includes about 6,700 clones, 23% detected once. At least ten counts were recorded for this clone. Its specificity is unknown. Treatment indicated: randomized to nivolumab then ipilimumab (arm A) or the reverse (arm B). The sequencing here drew on tumor tissue (inferred from file names), taken from a patient given nivolumab and ipilimumab in sequence. The chain combines TRBV6-8 with TRBJ2-5; TRBD2 agrees at 8 bases. This receptor was obtained from a human donor with melanoma. CDR3 loop: CASSQGSGTETQYF. The CDR3 bases are TGTGCCAGCAGTCAGGGTAGCGGGACTGAGACCCAGTACTTC.